These 29 T cell receptor beta chains came from one sample sequenced in a study of blood T cells in healthy people across ages. Alongside a J-beta primer mix, a sample-barcoded 5' primer served in a second PCR lasting roughly 7 to 12 cycles. TCRdb reanalysed the 5' RACE reads using MiXCR and keeps one entry per CDR3 protein. The data hold about 640,000 distinct CDR3 sequences, with approximately 40% observed a single time. Sample: blood. These receptors all come from an elderly man in good health.

Only a few counts were recorded for this clonotype. The chain couples TRBV20-1 to TRBJ2-1, with 11 bases fitting TRBD2. The CDR3 has 15 residues. Trimming at V came to 5 bases and at J to 7 bases, leaving 10 bases not matched to a gene. The germline gives CDR1 DFQATT, CDR2 SNEGSKA (reference sequence). The CDR3 region is CSASYSGGANNEQFF. The CDR3 DNA reads as TGCAGTGCTTCCTATAGCGGGGGGGCGAATAATGAGCAGTTCTTC.

The chain carries TRBV25-1 and TRBJ1-4, with D tentatively TRBD1 (6 bases). The germline CDR1 and CDR2 sequences are MGHDK and SYGVNS. With 6 bases removed from V and 0 bases from J, the gap between germline ends came to 11 bases. The length of the CDR3 is 15 residues. In DNA form, the CDR3 reads TGTGCCAGCAGGGACGGGACAACAACTAATGAAAAACTGTTTTTT. Its protein product is CASRDGTTTNEKLFF.

This clonotype was detected ten times or more. This chain connects TRBV29-1 to TRBJ2-5; D might be TRBD1 (6 bases). Germline loops: CDR1 SQVTM, CDR2 ANQGSEA. The V end lost 4 bases, the J end lost 1 base, and 19 bases lay between the germline ends. The CDR3 has 16 amino acids. This chain's CDR3 is CSVGTRDIRIQETQYF. Here the CDR3 DNA reads TGCAGCGTTGGAACCCGGGACATACGTATCCAAGAGACCCAGTACTTC.

This sequence joins TRBV29-1 and TRBJ2-7; D not certain. V was shortened by 4 bases and J by 2 bases, with 15 bases between the two germline ends. The CDR3 has 14 residues. Germline CDR1 reads SQVTM; CDR2 reads ANQGSEA. The CDR3 region has the DNA TGCAGCGTTGGCCAGGCGAGCTACACCTACGAGCAGTACTTC. It yields the protein CSVGQASYTYEQYF.

The sample holds a few counts of this clonotype. The rearrangement links TRBV5-1 to TRBJ2-6; possible D gene TRBD2, 5 bases. The germline CDR1 and CDR2 sequences are SGHRS and YFSETQ. This CDR3 spans 14 amino acids. Trimming cost V 7 bases and J 0 bases, with 8 bases left between them. This CDR3 reads CASREGSGANVLTF. The CDR3 bases are TGCGCCAGCCGGGAAGGCTCTGGGGCCAACGTCCTGACTTTC.

V is TRBV15 and J is TRBJ2-7; 8 bases align to TRBD2. The J call could be wrong; TRBJ2-5 is a better fit for the DNA end. Germline lookup yields CDR1 LNHNV and CDR2 YYDKDF (reference sequence). The CDR3 has 18 residues. CDR3 sequence reads: CATSRTHILAGAVETQYF. The CDR3 nucleotides read TGTGCCACCAGCAGAACCCACATCCTAGCGGGTGCGGTAGAGACCCAGTACTTC.

The chain employs TRBV28 and TRBJ2-7, with D maybe TRBD1 (5 bases). CDR1 is MDHEN, CDR2 SYDVKM, per germline. Trimming pared 5 bases from V and 9 bases from J, leaving 23 bases between. The CDR3 length is 15 residues. CDR3 bases: TGTGCCAGCAGTCTCCTGGGGCGTGGCGGCGGTGTGCAGTACTTC. Translating gives CASSLLGRGGGVQYF.

This chain uses TRBV28 with TRBJ2-7; D is ambiguous. CDR3 size: 14 residues. Germline V gives CDR1 MDHEN, CDR2 SYDVKM. V gave up 0 bases and J gave up 0 bases, with 6 bases separating them. The CDR3 loop reads CASSLWQNSYEQYF. CDR3 nucleotides: TGTGCCAGCAGTTTATGGCAGAACTCCTACGAGCAGTACTTC.

The rearrangement links TRBV6-6 to TRBJ2-5, with D perhaps matching TRBD1 (7 bases). The V end was cut by 4 bases, the J end by 4 bases, with 13 bases between. Germline CDR1 MNHNY, CDR2 SVGAGI (reference sequence). The CDR3 totals 14 residues. The CDR3 is CASSSNRGLETQYF. The CDR3 DNA sequence: TGTGCCAGCAGTTCAAACAGGGGACTAGAGACCCAGTACTTC.

This clonotype was detected a few times. The rearrangement joins TRBV6-5 to TRBJ2-3; 8 bases line up with TRBD2. This CDR3 spans 15 amino acids. V lost 7 bases, J lost 1 base, and 7 bases stayed unmatched. CDR1 is MNHEY and CDR2 is SVGAGI in the germline V gene. As DNA, the CDR3 is TGTGCCAGCAAACCCTCGGGGGGGCGCACAGATACGCAGTATTTT. Translating it yields CASKPSGGRTDTQYF.

This clonotype has only one observation. The V and J genes are TRBV7-9 and TRBJ2-7, with 7 bases fitting TRBD2. V lost 5 bases and J lost 1; bases outside the gene matches: 14. This CDR3 region has 17 residues. Looked up from germline, CDR1 is SEHNR and CDR2 is FQNEAQ (reference sequence). The CDR3 here is CASSGSGNWRESYEQYF. The CDR3 DNA follows: TGTGCCAGCAGCGGTTCAGGGAACTGGCGGGAGTCCTACGAGCAGTACTTC.

This chain joins TRBV7-2 and TRBJ1-6, with D perhaps TRBD1 (6 bases). V dropped 4 bases and J dropped 8 bases, with 18 bases sitting between them. Germline V gene sequence: CDR1 SGHTA, CDR2 FQGNSA. The CDR3 contains 16 residues. The CDR3 region has the DNA TGTGCCAGCAGCTCCGACAGGAAAAATGCGGATTCACCCCTCCACTTT. It is translated as CASSSDRKNADSPLHF.

There are many counts of this clonotype. The gene calls are TRBV20-1 and TRBJ1-5; 12 positions agree with TRBD1. CDR3 length: 17 amino acids. V was clipped by 3 bases and J by 2 bases; unmatched bases: 8. CDR1 and CDR2 (germline): DFQATT, SNEGSKA (reference sequence). The DNA of the CDR3 is TGCAGTGCTAGCCGGGACAGGGGGCGTTGGGGCAATCAGCCCCAGCATTTT. Its translation: CSASRDRGRWGNQPQHF.

This clonotype was picked up a small number of times. The chain recombines TRBV20-1 with TRBJ1-4; no reliable D call. Looked up from germline, CDR1 is DFQATT and CDR2 is SNEGSKA (reference sequence). V was pared by 2 bases and J by 8 bases, with 12 bases between. CDR3 length: 13 amino acids. CDR3 bases: TGCAGTGCTAGACAGCGAATACCGGAAAAACTGTTTTTT. It encodes CSARQRIPEKLFF.

V gene TRBV15 combines with J gene TRBJ2-1; a possible D gene is TRBD2 (5 bases). Trimming stripped 0 bases from V and 4 bases from J, with 7 bases between. Per the germline V gene, CDR1 is LNHNV and CDR2 is YYDKDF (reference sequence). This CDR3 is 14 amino acids long. CDR3 sequence: CATSREAEYNEQFF. As DNA, the CDR3 is TGTGCCACCAGCAGAGAAGCGGAATACAATGAGCAGTTCTTC.

The chain recombines TRBV5-1 with TRBJ2-5; TRBD2 might be the D (6 bases). This CDR3 has 16 amino acids. Germline V gene data show CDR1 as SGHRS and CDR2 as YFSETQ. V lost 1 base and J lost 2, with 15 bases in between. This chain's CDR3 is CASSLWAGLAQETQYF. CDR3 nucleotides: TGCGCCAGCAGCTTGTGGGCGGGGCTTGCTCAAGAGACCCAGTACTTC.

This clonotype was detected a few times. CDR3 amino acids: CASSQDPGTGLLYGYTF. Here the CDR3 DNA reads TGCGCCAGCAGCCAAGACCCCGGGACAGGCTTGCTCTATGGCTACACCTTC. The chain employs TRBV4-3 and TRBJ1-2, with TRBD1 matching 8 bases. Trimming took 0 bases from V and 4 from J; bases not matched to a gene: 10. Germline loops: CDR1 LGHNA, CDR2 YSLEER. This CDR3 has 17 residues.

This rearrangement joins TRBV7-3 to TRBJ2-5, with D perhaps assigned TRBD1 or TRBD2 (6 bases each). The CDR3 runs 15 residues. CDR1 is SGHTA and CDR2 is FQGTGA in the germline V gene. Between the trimmed V and J ends, which lost 0 bases and 1 base, there was a span of 9 bases. DNA of the CDR3: TGTGCCAGCAGCTTAACGGGGGGCTGCCAAGAGACCCAGTACTTC. Translation gives CASSLTGGCQETQYF.

A single count supports this clonotype. The chain employs TRBV27 and TRBJ2-1; 9 bases match TRBD1. V lost 0 bases and J lost 10; bases outside the gene matches: 10. Germline V CDR1 and CDR2: MNHEY, SMNVEV (reference sequence). This CDR3 is built from 16 residues. For the CDR3, the DNA is TGTGCCAGCAGTTTATCGGCCGGGACAGGGTTTCGAGAGCAGTTCTTC. Its protein is CASSLSAGTGFREQFF.

The chain links TRBV20-1 to TRBJ2-5; D gene unclear. This CDR3 spans 12 amino acids. The germline V and J ends were trimmed by 1 base and 5 bases, with 8 bases remaining between them. Germline CDR1 reads DFQATT; CDR2 reads SNEGSKA (reference sequence). The CDR3 region has the DNA TGCAGTGCTAGAGTTAGACTGGAGACCCAGTACTTC. This translates into CSARVRLETQYF.

A single count supports this clonotype. CDR3 residues: CASSRVQGATGNTIYF. The CDR3 region has the DNA TGTGCCAGCAGCCGAGTACAGGGGGCGACTGGAAACACCATATATTTT. The chain links TRBV14 to TRBJ1-3; 9 bases line up with TRBD1. The J segment lost 2 bases and the V segment lost 4 bases, leaving 6 bases of the junction unmatched. Germline V gives CDR1 SGHDN, CDR2 FVKESK. The CDR3 loop spans 16 amino acids.

This clonotype was detected only a few times. This chain connects TRBV20-1 to TRBJ2-7; 12 bases fit TRBD2. Germline CDR1 reads DFQATT; CDR2 reads SNEGSKA (reference sequence). With 1 base clipped from V and 2 bases from J, the junction kept 3 bases outside the gene matches. The CDR3 contains 15 residues. The CDR3 loop is CSARGASGRAYEQYF. The CDR3 DNA reads as TGCAGTGCTAGAGGGGCTAGCGGGAGGGCCTACGAGCAGTACTTC.

The sample holds a few counts of this clonotype. This sequence joins TRBV18 and TRBJ2-1, with D uncertain. CDR1 KGHSH and CDR2 LQKENI come from the germline V gene. V lost 6 bases to trimming and J lost 14 bases, with 14 bases between them. This CDR3 is 11 amino acids long. This CDR3 reads CASSRNIQEFF. DNA for the CDR3: TGTGCCAGCTCCCGAAACATTCAGGAGTTCTTC.

The CDR3 DNA reads as TGCAGTGCTAGAGAGGGACTTCCTCCGACAGATACGCAGTATTTT. Its protein is CSAREGLPPTDTQYF. V usage is TRBV20-1 and J usage is TRBJ2-3; D might be TRBD2 (6 bases). Per the germline V gene, CDR1 is DFQATT and CDR2 is SNEGSKA (reference sequence). The V end lost 0 bases, the J end lost 3 bases, and 13 bases lay between the germline ends. This CDR3 spans 15 amino acids.

This chain joins TRBV27 and TRBJ2-3; D is possibly TRBD1 (5 bases). This CDR3 comprises 17 residues. Per the germline V gene, CDR1 is MNHEY and CDR2 is SMNVEV (reference sequence). V was cut by 6 bases and J by 5 bases, with 24 bases left in between. This CDR3 reads CASRPNGPIRAKDTQYF. In DNA, the CDR3 is TGTGCCAGCAGACCTAACGGACCCATCAGGGCCAAAGATACGCAGTATTTT.

V gene TRBV30 combines with J gene TRBJ1-1, with 7 nucleotides matching TRBD1. The CDR3 loop spans 14 amino acids. With 3 bases clipped from V and 4 bases from J, the junction kept 8 bases outside the gene matches. The V gene's germline CDR1 is GTSNPN and CDR2 SVGIG (reference sequence). The CDR3 loop is CAWRDPGGGTEAFF. DNA of the CDR3: TGTGCCTGGAGGGATCCAGGGGGAGGCACTGAAGCTTTCTTT.

In its sample, this clonotype was seen a few times. V usage is TRBV5-4 and J usage is TRBJ1-5; 7 bases line up with TRBD1. Looked up from germline, CDR1 is SGHNT and CDR2 is YYREEE (reference sequence). The J segment lost 2 bases and the V segment lost 1 base, leaving 6 bases of the junction unmatched. The length of the CDR3 is 16 residues. CDR3 in amino acids: CASSLTGASGNQPQHF. Written as DNA, the CDR3 is TGTGCCAGCAGCTTGACAGGGGCTAGTGGCAATCAGCCCCAGCATTTT.

The chain carries TRBV4-2 and TRBJ2-5, with 10 bases that match TRBD1. CDR1 LGHNA and CDR2 YNFKEQ come from the germline V gene. The V and J ends lost 2 bases and 2 bases, in that order; junction bases with no gene match: 5. The CDR3 is 16 amino acids. The CDR3 reads CASSQPADRGQETQYF. The CDR3 DNA reads as TGTGCCAGCAGCCAACCCGCGGACAGGGGGCAAGAGACCCAGTACTTC.

This clonotype has a count of ten or more. The chain employs TRBV5-1 and TRBJ2-3; 11 nucleotides match TRBD2. Trimming removed 4 bases from V and 5 bases from J; junction bases left unmatched: 6. This CDR3 spans 15 amino acids. From germline, CDR1 is SGHRS and CDR2 YFSETQ. CDR3 sequence reads: CASSGFGTSGDTQYF. The CDR3, as DNA: TGCGCCAGCAGCGGATTTGGGACTAGCGGAGATACGCAGTATTTT.